The clone carrying this T cell receptor beta chain occurred a few times. This CDR3 spans 14 amino acids. Trimming left V 4 bases short and J 3 bases short, with 13 bases between. The germline V gene has CDR1 SGHRS and CDR2 YFSETQ. Libraries were prepared by immunoSEQ multiplex PCR; TCRdb keeps only in-frame clonotypes and omits some of them. The sample holds some 87,000 clones, 70% to 85% seen once. This sample was included in a study of control samples from healthy donors and cancer patients. The sample consisted of PBMCs. This clonotype was sampled from a man in his 60s with head and neck cancer. The chain has TRBV5-1 and TRBJ1-1; a possible D gene is TRBD1 (6 bases). The CDR3 spells CASSGRGSDTEAFF. The CDR3 DNA reads TGCGCCAGCAGCGGCAGGGGATCGGACACTGAAGCTTTCTTT.